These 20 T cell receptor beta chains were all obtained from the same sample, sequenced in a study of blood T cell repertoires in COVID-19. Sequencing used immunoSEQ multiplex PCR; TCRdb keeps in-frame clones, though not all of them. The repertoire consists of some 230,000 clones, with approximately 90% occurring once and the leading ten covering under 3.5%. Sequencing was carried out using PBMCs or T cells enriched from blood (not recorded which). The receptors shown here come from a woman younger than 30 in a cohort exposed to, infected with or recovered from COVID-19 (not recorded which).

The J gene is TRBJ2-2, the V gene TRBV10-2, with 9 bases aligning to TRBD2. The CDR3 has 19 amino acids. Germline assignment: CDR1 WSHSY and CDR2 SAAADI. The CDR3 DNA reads TGCGCTTCCCGGGCTAGCGGGATTGCGGGGGGTCAGAACACCGGGGAGCTGTTTTTT. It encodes CASRASGIAGGQNTGELFF.

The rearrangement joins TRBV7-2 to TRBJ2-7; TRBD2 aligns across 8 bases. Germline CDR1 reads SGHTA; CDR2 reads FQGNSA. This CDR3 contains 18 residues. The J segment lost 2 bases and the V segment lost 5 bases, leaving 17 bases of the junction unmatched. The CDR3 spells CASSPTYLSGGGTYEQYF. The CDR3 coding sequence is TGTGCCAGCAGCCCGACATATTTGTCGGGGGGGGGTACCTACGAGCAGTACTTC.

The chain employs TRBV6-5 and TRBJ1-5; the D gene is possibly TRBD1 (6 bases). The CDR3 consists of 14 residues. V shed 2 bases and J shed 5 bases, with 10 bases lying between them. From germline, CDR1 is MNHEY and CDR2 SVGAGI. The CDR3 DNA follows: TGTGCCAGCAGTTACGAACAGGGAGATCAGCCCCAGCATTTT. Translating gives CASSYEQGDQPQHF.

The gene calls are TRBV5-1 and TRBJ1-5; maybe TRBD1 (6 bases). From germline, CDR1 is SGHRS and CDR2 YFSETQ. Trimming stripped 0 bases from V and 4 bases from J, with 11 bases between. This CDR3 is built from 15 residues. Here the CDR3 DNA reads TGCGCCAGCAGCTTGGGAGCCGGACAGAATCAGCCCCAGCATTTT. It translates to CASSLGAGQNQPQHF. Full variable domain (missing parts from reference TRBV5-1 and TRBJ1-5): KAGVTQTPRYLIKTRGQQVTLSCSPISGHRSVSWYQQTPGQGLQFLFEYFSETQRNKGNFPGRFSGRQFSNSRSEMNVSTLELGDSALYLCASSLGAGQNQPQHFGDGTRLSIL.

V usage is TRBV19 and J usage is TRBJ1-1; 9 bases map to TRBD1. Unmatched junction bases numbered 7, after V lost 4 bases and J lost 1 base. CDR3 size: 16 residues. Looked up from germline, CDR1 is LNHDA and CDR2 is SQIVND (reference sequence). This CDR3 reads CASSTTGGKANTEAFF. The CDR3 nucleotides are TGTGCCAGTAGTACGACAGGGGGGAAGGCGAACACTGAAGCTTTCTTT.

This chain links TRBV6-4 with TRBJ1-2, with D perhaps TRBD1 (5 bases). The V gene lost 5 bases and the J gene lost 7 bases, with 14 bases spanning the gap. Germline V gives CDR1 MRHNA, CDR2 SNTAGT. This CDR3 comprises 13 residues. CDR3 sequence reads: CASSPGPQGGYTF. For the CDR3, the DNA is TGTGCCAGCAGTCCCGGGCCCCAGGGTGGCTACACCTTC.

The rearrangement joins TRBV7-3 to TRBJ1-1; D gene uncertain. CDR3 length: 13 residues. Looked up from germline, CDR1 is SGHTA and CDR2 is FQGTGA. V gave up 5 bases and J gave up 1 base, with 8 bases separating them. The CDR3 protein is CASSERGNTEAFF. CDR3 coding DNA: TGTGCCAGCAGCGAGCGGGGGAACACTGAAGCTTTCTTT.

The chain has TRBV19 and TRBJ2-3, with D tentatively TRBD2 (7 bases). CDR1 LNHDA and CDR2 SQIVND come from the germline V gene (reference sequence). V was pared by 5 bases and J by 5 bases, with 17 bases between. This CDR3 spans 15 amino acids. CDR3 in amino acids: CASSLRQGRVDTQYF. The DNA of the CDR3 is TGTGCCAGTAGTCTCCGTCAGGGGAGGGTAGATACGCAGTATTTT.

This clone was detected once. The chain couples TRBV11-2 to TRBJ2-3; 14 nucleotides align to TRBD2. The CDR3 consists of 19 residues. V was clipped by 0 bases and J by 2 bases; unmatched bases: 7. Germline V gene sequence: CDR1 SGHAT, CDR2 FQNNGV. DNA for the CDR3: TGTGCCAGCAGCTTAGATATTGGACTAGCGGGAGGTTCCACAGATACGCAGTATTTT. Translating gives CASSLDIGLAGGSTDTQYF.

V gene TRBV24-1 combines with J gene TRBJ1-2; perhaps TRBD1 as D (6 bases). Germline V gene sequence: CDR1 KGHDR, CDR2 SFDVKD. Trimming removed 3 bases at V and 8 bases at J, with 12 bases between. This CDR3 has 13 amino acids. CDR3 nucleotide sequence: TGTGCCACCAGTGATAACAGGGCCTTAGGCTACACCTTC. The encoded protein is CATSDNRALGYTF.

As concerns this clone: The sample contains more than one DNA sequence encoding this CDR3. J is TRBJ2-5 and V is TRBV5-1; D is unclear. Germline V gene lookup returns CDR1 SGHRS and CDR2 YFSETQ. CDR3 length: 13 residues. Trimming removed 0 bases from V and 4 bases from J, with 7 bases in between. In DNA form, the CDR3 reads TGCGCCAGCAGCTTGGGTAGTACAGAGACCCAGTACTTC. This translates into CASSLGSTETQYF.

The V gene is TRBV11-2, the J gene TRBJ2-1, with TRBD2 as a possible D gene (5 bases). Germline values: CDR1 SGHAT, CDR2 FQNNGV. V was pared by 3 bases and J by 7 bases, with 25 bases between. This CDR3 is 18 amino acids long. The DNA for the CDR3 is TGTGCCAGCAGCTTGACTAACTATAAACCTGCCTCCTCAAATGAGCAGTTCTTC. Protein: CASSLTNYKPASSNEQFF. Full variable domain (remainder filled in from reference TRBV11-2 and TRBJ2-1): EAGVAQSPRYKIIEKRQSVAFWCNPISGHATLYWYQQILGQGPKLLIQFQNNGVVDDSQLPKDRFSAERLKGVDSTLKIQPAKLEDSAVYLCASSLTNYKPASSNEQFFGPGTRLTVL.

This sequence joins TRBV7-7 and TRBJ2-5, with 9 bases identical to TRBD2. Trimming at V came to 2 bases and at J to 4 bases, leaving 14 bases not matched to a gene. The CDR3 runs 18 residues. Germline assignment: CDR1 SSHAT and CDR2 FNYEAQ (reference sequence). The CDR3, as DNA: TGTGCCAGCAGCTTATCGTCCAGCGGGGGGAGGGTTGGAGAGACCCAGTACTTC. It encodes CASSLSSSGGRVGETQYF.

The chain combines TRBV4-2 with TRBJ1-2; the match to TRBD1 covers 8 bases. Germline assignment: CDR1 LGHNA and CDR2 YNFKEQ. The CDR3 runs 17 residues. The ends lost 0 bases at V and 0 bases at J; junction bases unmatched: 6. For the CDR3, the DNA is TGTGCCAGCAGCCAAGATTTTCAGGGGGCATCTAACTATGGCTACACCTTC. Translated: CASSQDFQGASNYGYTF.

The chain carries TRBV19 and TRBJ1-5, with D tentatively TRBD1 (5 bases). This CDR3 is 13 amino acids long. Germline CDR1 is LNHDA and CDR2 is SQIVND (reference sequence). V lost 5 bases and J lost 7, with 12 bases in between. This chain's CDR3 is CASSFRDSQPQHF. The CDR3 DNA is TGTGCCAGTAGTTTCAGGGATAGCCAGCCCCAGCATTTT.

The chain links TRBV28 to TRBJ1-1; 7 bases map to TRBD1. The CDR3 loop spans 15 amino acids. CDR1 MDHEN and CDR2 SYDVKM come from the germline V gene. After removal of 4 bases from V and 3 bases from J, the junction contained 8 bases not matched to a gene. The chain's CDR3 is CASSSNRGYYTEAFF. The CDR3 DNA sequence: TGTGCCAGCAGTTCCAACAGGGGTTATTACACTGAAGCTTTCTTT.

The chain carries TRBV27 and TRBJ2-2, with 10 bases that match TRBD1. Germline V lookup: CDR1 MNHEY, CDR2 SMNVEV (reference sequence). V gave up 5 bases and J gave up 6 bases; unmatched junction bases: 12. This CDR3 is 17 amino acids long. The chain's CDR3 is CASSRPGQGIYSGELFF. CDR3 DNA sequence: TGTGCCAGCAGTAGACCGGGACAGGGGATTTATTCCGGGGAGCTGTTTTTT.

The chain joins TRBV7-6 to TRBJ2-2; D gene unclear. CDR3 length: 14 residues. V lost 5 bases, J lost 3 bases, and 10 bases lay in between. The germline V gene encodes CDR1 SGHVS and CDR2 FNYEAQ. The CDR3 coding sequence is TGTGCCAGCAGCCCCAGGTCCGACACCGGGGAGCTGTTTTTT. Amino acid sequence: CASSPRSDTGELFF.

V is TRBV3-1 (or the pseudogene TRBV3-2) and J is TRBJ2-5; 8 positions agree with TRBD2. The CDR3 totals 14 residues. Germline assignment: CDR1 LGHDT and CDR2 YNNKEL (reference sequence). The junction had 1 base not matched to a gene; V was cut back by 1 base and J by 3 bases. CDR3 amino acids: CASSQAAGEETQYF. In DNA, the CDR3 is TGTGCCAGCAGCCAAGCAGCGGGGGAAGAGACCCAGTACTTC.

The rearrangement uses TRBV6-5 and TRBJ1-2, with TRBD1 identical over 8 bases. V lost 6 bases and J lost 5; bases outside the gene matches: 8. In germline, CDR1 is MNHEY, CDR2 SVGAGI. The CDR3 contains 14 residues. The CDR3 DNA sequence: TGTGCCAGCAGCCAGACGCGGACAGGGTATGGCTACACCTTC. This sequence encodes CASSQTRTGYGYTF.